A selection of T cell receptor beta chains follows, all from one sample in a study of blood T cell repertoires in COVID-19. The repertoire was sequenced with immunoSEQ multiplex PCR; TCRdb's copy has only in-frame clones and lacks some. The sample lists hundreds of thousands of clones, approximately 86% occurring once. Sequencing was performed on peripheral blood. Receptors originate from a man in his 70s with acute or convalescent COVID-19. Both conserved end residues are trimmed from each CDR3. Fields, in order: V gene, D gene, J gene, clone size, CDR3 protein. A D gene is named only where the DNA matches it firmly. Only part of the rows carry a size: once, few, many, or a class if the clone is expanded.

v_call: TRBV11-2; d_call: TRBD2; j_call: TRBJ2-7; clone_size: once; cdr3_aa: ASSLSGGPSYEQY
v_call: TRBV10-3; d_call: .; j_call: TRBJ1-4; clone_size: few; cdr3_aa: ATGSRGREFEGELF
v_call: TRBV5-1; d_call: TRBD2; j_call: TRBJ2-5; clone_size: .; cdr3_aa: ASSIGTSGAQETQY
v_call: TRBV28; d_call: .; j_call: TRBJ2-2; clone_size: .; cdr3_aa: ASSLLGTRTGELF
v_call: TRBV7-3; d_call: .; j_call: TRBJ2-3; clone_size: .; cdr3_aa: ASSRGDADTQY
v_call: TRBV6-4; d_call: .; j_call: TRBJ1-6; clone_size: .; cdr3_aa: ARTDRNGSPLH
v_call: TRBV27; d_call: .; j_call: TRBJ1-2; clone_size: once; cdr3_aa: ASSLSASPNYGYT
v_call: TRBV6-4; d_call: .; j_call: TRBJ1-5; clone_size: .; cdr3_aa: ASSDLRRHNQPQH
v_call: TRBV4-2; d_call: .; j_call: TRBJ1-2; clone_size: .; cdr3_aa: ASSQDGGGRGNYGYT
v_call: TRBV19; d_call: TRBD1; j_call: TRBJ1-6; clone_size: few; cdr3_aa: ASSIGYRGLSSPLH
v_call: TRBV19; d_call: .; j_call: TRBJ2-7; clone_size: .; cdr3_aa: ASSIAVFINEQY
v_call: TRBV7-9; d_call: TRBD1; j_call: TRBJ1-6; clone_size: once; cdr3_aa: ASSQGQDNSPLH
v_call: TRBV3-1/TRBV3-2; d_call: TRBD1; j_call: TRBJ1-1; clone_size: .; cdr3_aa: ASSAGGDAF
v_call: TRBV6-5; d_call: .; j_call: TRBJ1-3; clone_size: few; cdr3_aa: ASRARGSSGNTIY
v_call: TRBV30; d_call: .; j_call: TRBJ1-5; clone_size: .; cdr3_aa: AWTTAGARQPQH
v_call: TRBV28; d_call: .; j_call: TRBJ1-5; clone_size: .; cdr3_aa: ASSLFWEVQPQH
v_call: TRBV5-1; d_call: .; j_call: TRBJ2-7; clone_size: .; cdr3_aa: ASRMQVTSYEQY
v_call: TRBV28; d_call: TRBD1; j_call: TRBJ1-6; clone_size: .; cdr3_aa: ASSSQGAASPLH
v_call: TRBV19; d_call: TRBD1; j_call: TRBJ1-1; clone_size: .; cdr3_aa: ASSRQGNTEAF
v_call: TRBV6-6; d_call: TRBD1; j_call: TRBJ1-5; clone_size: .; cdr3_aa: ASGQGRLNQPQH
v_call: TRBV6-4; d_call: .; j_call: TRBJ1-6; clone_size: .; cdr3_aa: ASKAGGAQSSYNSPLH
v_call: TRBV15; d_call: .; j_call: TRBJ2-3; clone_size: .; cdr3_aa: ATSRGGLSTDTQY
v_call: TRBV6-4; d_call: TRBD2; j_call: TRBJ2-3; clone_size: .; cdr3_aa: ASSPGEGRLTDTQY
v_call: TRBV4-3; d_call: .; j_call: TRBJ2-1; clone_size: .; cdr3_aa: ASSQDVTANEQF
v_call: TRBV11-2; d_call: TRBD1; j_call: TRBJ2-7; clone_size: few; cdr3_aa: ASSPSTGGIYEQY
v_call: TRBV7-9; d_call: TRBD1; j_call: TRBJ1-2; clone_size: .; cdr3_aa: ASSVTPGTGGGYT
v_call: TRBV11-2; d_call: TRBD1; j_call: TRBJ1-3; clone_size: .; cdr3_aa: ASSSRDSFSSGNTIY
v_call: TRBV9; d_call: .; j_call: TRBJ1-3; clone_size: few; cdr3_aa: ASSVGGNGNTIY
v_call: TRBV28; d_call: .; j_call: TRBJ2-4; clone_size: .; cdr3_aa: ASSQQDPKNIQY
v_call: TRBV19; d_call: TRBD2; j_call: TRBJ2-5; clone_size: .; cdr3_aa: ASSISPSGQETQY
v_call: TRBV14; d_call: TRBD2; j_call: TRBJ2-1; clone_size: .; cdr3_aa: ASSPWEGRYSNEQF
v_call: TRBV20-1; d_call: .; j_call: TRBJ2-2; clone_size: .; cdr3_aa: SASELVFPGELF
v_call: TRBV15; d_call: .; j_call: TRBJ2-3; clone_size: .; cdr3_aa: ATGQGTDTQY
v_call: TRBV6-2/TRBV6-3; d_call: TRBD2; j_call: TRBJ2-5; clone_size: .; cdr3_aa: ASSHGGGAQETQY
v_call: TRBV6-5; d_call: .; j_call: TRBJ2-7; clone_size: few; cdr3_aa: ASSLGGLTGEQY
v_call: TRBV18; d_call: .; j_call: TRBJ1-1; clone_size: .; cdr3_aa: ASSPLAGYTEAF
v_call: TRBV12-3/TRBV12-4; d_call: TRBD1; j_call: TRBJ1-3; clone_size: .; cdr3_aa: ASRKDRDTIY
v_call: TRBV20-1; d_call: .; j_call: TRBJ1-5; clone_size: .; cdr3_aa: SASGEQPQH
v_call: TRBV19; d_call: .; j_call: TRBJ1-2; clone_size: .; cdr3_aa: ASSISGQYGYT
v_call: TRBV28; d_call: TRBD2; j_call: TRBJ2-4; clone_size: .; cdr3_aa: ASSFGGVAKNIQY
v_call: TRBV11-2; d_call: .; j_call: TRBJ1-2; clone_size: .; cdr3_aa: ASLSGRYGYT
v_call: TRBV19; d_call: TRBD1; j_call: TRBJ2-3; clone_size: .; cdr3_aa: ATAGGTGSLVTDTQY
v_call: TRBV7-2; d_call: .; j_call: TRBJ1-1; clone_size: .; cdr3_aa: ASSKNGRNTEAF
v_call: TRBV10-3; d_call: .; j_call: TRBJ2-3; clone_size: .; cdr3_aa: AIQAVLTDTQY
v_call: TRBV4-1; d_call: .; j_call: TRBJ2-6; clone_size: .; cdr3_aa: ASSPIDTLSGANVLT
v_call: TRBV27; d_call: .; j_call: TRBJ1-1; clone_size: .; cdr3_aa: ASSRGTEAF
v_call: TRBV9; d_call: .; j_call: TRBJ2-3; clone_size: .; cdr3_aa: ASSGTAHTDTQY
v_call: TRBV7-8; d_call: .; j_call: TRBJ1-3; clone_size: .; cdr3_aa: ASSSPREDNTIY
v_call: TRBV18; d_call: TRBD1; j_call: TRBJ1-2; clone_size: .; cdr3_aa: ASSPGQGVGYT
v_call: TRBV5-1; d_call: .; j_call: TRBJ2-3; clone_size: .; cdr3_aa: ASSPGVGLSSTDTQY
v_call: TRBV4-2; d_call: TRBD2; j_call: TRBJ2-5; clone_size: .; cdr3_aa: ASSQELVREGGETQY
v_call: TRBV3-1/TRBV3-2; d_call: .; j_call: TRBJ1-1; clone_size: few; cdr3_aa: ASSQDGGSQAF
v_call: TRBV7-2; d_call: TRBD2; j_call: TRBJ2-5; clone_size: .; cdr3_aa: ASSLGPPAGGGETQY
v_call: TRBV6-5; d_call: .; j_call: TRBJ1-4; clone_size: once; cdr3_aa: ASRDRNEKLF
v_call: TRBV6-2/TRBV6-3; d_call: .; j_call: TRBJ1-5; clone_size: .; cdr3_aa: ASSYGGRPSLPQH
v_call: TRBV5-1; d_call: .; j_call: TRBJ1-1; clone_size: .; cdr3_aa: ASRLLGVTEAF